The subject of this entry is one T cell receptor beta chain. The antigen is not known. The sample is drawn from a study of vaccination and CD4 T cells after COVID-19. Treatment in this sample: 10-day PBMC culture with coronavirus spike peptide pools or control peptides (ViraFEST assay). Ahead of the COVID-19 pandemic (2011-2018), the CD4+ T cells of the unexposed donor were collected. Per-well cultures of two million PBMCs received roughly 9.9 IU/ml IL-2 and 10 ug/ml peptide pools. Overall study findings and caveats: Convalescent patients showed a median around 90% of reactive clones that were seen only post-vaccination.

Sequencing of the DNA from cultured CD4+ T cells was carried out with the Oncomine TCR Beta short-read assay. TCRdb re-called the PCR reads through MiXCR, storing one row per CDR3 protein. The sample has about 7,500 distinct CDR3 sequences; around 42% are singletons. The germline V gene encodes CDR1 SEHNR and CDR2 FQNEAQ (reference sequence). This CDR3 is built from 13 residues. V was clipped by 5 bases and J by 2 bases, with 7 bases between them. This sequence originates from a human donor in good health. The rearrangement joins TRBV7-9 to TRBJ1-5; D gene uncertain. Sequencing was carried out using CD4+ T cells from blood, cultured in vitro. Here the CDR3 reads CASSASGNQPQHF. CDR3 nucleotide sequence: TGTGCCAGCAGCGCGAGTGGCAATCAGCCCCAGCATTTT.